These T cell receptor beta chains were read from a single sample in a study of T cells in Graves' hyperthyroidism and ophthalmopathy. TCRdb redid the calling of the multiplex PCR reads with MiXCR, one entry per CDR3 protein. The table shows about 500,000 distinct CDR3 sequences, with over 15% occurring only once. The specimen was blood. The receptor source for this set is a young woman with Graves' ophthalmopathy. Each CDR3 is given with its conserved first and last residue. D genes are given only for firm matches. Expanded clones get a size class; other rows say once, few or many, or leave the size out.

>TRBV19|few|TRBJ1-1|.
CASSMILWDTEAFF
TGTGCCAGTAGTATGATTCTCTGGGACACTGAAGCTTTCTTT
>TRBV5-1|many|TRBJ1-1|.
CASSSLSGGLNTEAFF
TGCGCCAGCAGCTCGCTGTCCGGAGGACTGAACACTGAAGCTTTCTTT
>TRBV5-1|.|TRBJ1-2|TRBD1
CASSLAGTGVYGYTF
TGCGCCAGCAGCTTGGCGGGTACAGGGGTCTATGGCTACACCTTC
>TRBV20-1|many|TRBJ2-3|TRBD1
CSARQGGSTDTQYF
TGCAGTGCCCGACAGGGGGGGAGCACAGATACGCAGTATTTT
>TRBV20-1|.|TRBJ1-1|.
CSARPPGVGTEAFF
TGCAGTGCTCGACCCCCGGGGGTTGGCACTGAAGCTTTCTTT
>TRBV4-1|few|TRBJ2-7|TRBD2
CASSPTLTSGMNYEQYF
TGTGCCAGCAGCCCCACGCTCACGAGCGGGATGAACTACGAGCAGTACTTC
>TRBV5-4|.|TRBJ1-6|TRBD1
CASNQGDNSPLHF
TGTGCCAGCAATCAGGGGGATAATTCACCCCTCCACTTT
>TRBV7-2|.|TRBJ2-3|.
CASSLVVHSTDTQYF
TGTGCCAGCAGCTTAGTTGTACACAGCACAGATACGCAGTATTTT
>TRBV20-1|many|TRBJ2-1|TRBD2
CSARPFPGGQSGTSSFDEQFF
TGCAGTGCTAGACCCTTCCCCGGGGGACAGTCCGGGACTAGCTCGTTTGATGAGCAGTTCTTC
>TRBV10-2|.|TRBJ1-5|.
CASQLAPNQPQHF
TGCGCCAGTCAACTAGCCCCCAATCAGCCCCAGCATTTT
>TRBV19|.|TRBJ1-5|.
CASSMGTDNQPQHF
TGTGCCAGTAGTATGGGCACAGATAATCAGCCCCAGCATTTT
>TRBV11-2|many|TRBJ1-1|TRBD1
CASIAGQYTEAFF
TGTGCCAGCATCGCGGGACAGTACACTGAAGCTTTCTTT
>TRBV20-1|.|TRBJ1-4|.
CSARGWRSVEKLFF
TGCAGTGCCCGCGGATGGAGGAGCGTTGAAAAACTGTTTTTT
>TRBV7-8|.|TRBJ1-4|TRBD1
CASSLDGTGDEKLFF
TGTGCCAGCAGCTTAGACGGCACAGGGGATGAAAAACTGTTTTTT
>TRBV7-8|many|TRBJ2-1|.
CASSLPRASPGNEQFF
TGTGCCAGCAGCTTACCAAGAGCTAGCCCTGGGAATGAGCAGTTCTTC
>TRBV4-3|once|TRBJ1-3|.
CASSQDGFGAQGNTIYF
TGCGCCAGCAGCCAAGATGGTTTCGGGGCACAAGGAAACACCATATATTTT
>TRBV9|many|TRBJ2-1|TRBD1
CASSASTGQSYNEQFF
TGTGCCAGCAGCGCCTCAACGGGACAGTCGTACAATGAGCAGTTCTTC
>TRBV25-1|.|TRBJ2-2|.
CASSDRGRDTGELFF
TGTGCCAGCAGTGACAGGGGCCGCGACACCGGGGAGCTGTTTTTT
>TRBV19|few|TRBJ1-1|.
CASSGPGWRTEAFF
TGTGCCAGTAGTGGACCAGGCTGGAGAACTGAAGCTTTCTTT
>TRBV2|.|TRBJ1-4|TRBD1
CASSERGPEKLFF
TGTGCCAGCAGTGAAAGGGGGCCTGAAAAACTGTTTTTT
>TRBV6-1|many|TRBJ1-1|.
CASSSDEGGGTEAFF
TGTGCCAGCAGTTCCGATGAAGGGGGTGGGACTGAAGCTTTCTTT
>TRBV19|.|TRBJ1-2|.
CASSPTGTPGNGYTF
TGTGCCAGTAGTCCAACGGGGACCCCGGGCAATGGCTACACCTTC
>TRBV6-2/TRBV6-3|many|TRBJ2-7|TRBD2
CASSYSGTSATYEQYF
TGTGCCAGCAGTTACTCCGGGACTAGCGCAACCTACGAGCAGTACTTC
>TRBV11-2|.|TRBJ1-1|.
CASSLGSDGMNTEAFF
TGTGCCAGCAGCTTAGGGTCCGACGGGATGAACACTGAAGCTTTCTTT
>TRBV5-6|few|TRBJ2-7|.
CASSPQGSEQYF
TGTGCCAGCAGCCCACAGGGAAGCGAGCAGTACTTC
>TRBV28|many|TRBJ1-1|.
CASRTANTEAFF
TGTGCCAGCAGGACAGCTAACACTGAAGCTTTCTTT
>TRBV6-1|.|TRBJ2-7|.
CASSLVKNEQYF
TGTGCCAGCAGTCTAGTAAAAAACGAGCAGTACTTC
>TRBV20-1|many|TRBJ1-1|.
CSAREATEAFF
TGCAGTGCTAGGGAAGCCACTGAAGCTTTCTTT
>TRBV3-1|few|TRBJ2-7|.
CASSQGGEVGYEQYF
TGTGCCAGCAGCCAAGGAGGGGAAGTGGGCTACGAGCAGTACTTC
>TRBV28|many|TRBJ2-1|TRBD2
CASSLRLAGFLNEQFF
TGTGCCAGCAGTTTAAGACTAGCGGGCTTCCTCAATGAGCAGTTCTTC
>TRBV29-1|.|TRBJ1-2|.
CSVEDSQSSGYTF
TGCAGCGTTGAAGATTCGCAGAGCAGCGGCTACACCTTC
>TRBV9|.|TRBJ1-6|.
CASSQSSGGNSPLHF
TGTGCCAGCAGCCAGAGTTCGGGTGGAAATTCACCCCTCCACTTT
>TRBV18|.|TRBJ2-7|.
CASSPPATGSREQYF
TGTGCCAGCTCACCACCCGCGACAGGAAGCCGCGAGCAGTACTTC
>TRBV28|.|TRBJ2-7|TRBD1
CASSRDRVGEQYF
TGTGCCAGCAGTCGGGACAGGGTCGGGGAGCAGTACTTC
>TRBV11-2|many|TRBJ2-5|TRBD1
CASSPTWTGRGETQYF
TGTGCCAGCAGCCCAACCTGGACAGGGAGAGGGGAGACCCAGTACTTC
>TRBV7-2|many|TRBJ2-3|.
CASSEGSSTDTQYF
TGTGCCAGCAGTGAGGGCAGCAGCACAGATACGCAGTATTTT
>TRBV4-1|.|TRBJ1-5|.
CASSQVVGGNQPQHF
TGCGCCAGCAGCCAAGTTGTAGGGGGGAATCAGCCCCAGCATTTT
>TRBV5-1|.|TRBJ2-1|TRBD2
CASIGGSGTRSHNEQFF
TGCGCCAGCATCGGTGGTAGCGGGACGCGATCTCACAATGAGCAGTTCTTC
>TRBV7-9|few|TRBJ2-5|TRBD1
CASSSGDRPQETQYF
TGTGCCAGCAGCTCAGGGGACAGGCCCCAAGAGACCCAGTACTTC
>TRBV5-1|many|TRBJ1-1|.
CASSLASRNTEAFF
TGCGCCAGCAGCTTGGCGTCACGGAACACTGAAGCTTTCTTT
>TRBV15|.|TRBJ1-3|.
CATSRDLAAFRSGNTIYF
TGTGCCACCAGCAGAGATCTGGCAGCCTTTCGGTCTGGAAACACCATATATTTT
>TRBV28|many|TRBJ1-1|.
CATLSPRRGAEAFF
TGTGCCACCCTGTCCCCGCGACGGGGTGCTGAAGCTTTCTTT
>TRBV27|many|TRBJ2-7|.
CASSLRVSRSYEQYF
TGTGCCAGCAGTCTCAGGGTTTCCCGCTCCTACGAGCAGTACTTC
>TRBV20-1|many|TRBJ2-3|.
CSATPPGQTMNTQYF
TGCAGTGCCACACCTCCGGGACAAACGATGAATACGCAGTATTTT
>TRBV7-3|.|TRBJ2-5|TRBD2
CASSPLGGGLAGGSVETQYF
TGTGCCAGCAGCCCCCTCGGGGGTGGACTAGCGGGAGGGTCCGTAGAGACCCAGTACTTC
>TRBV19|few|TRBJ1-1|.
CASSPVDSNTEAFF
TGTGCCAGTAGCCCCGTAGACAGCAACACTGAAGCTTTCTTT
>TRBV27|many|TRBJ1-1|.
CASSSEMNTEAFF
TGTGCCAGCAGTTCCGAGATGAACACTGAAGCTTTCTTT
>TRBV28|many|TRBJ2-1|TRBD2
CASSFSPTSGNEQFF
TGTGCCAGCAGTTTCTCCCCCACTAGCGGAAATGAGCAGTTCTTC
>TRBV3-1|many|TRBJ1-5|TRBD1
CASSQETGGQPQHF
TGTGCCAGCAGCCAAGAAACAGGGGGTCAGCCCCAGCATTTT
>TRBV3-1|few|TRBJ2-7|.
CASSHTTGQNYEQYF
TGTGCCAGCAGCCACACGACAGGACAAAATTACGAGCAGTACTTC
>TRBV6-1|many|TRBJ1-6|.
CASSERGGSYNSPLHF
TGTGCCAGCAGTGAACGGGGGGGCTCCTATAATTCACCCCTCCACTTT
>TRBV5-1|many|TRBJ2-2|.
CASSLGGGSGELFF
TGCGCCAGCAGCTTGGGCGGGGGCTCCGGGGAGCTGTTTTTT
>TRBV12-3/TRBV12-4|many|TRBJ1-1|.
CASKAGPLGTEAFF
TGTGCCAGTAAGGCGGGACCGCTGGGCACTGAAGCTTTCTTT
>TRBV6-1|.|TRBJ2-7|TRBD2
CASSEFAGTRGAEQYF
TGTGCCAGCAGTGAATTCGCCGGGACTAGAGGTGCGGAGCAGTACTTC
>TRBV5-5|many|TRBJ1-2|.
CASSLDGHPNYGYTF
TGTGCCAGCAGCTTGGACGGACACCCTAACTATGGCTACACCTTC
>TRBV28|many|TRBJ1-1|.
CASSLWPATEAFF
TGTGCCAGCAGTTTGTGGCCGGCCACTGAAGCTTTCTTT
>TRBV7-9|.|TRBJ2-2|.
CASSLGRQGTAGELFF
TGTGCCAGCAGCTTAGGTCGCCAGGGGACCGCCGGGGAGCTGTTTTTT
>TRBV3-1|.|TRBJ1-6|TRBD1
CASSPGQWGSPLHF
TGTGCCAGCAGCCCGGGACAGTGGGGCTCACCCCTCCACTTT
>TRBV28|many|TRBJ2-4|.
CASSSQALAKNIQYF
TGTGCCAGCAGTTCCCAAGCCCTAGCCAAAAACATTCAGTACTTC
>TRBV3-1|many|TRBJ1-4|.
CASSQARRENEKLFF
TGTGCCAGCAGCCAAGCTCGCCGGGAGAATGAAAAACTGTTTTTT